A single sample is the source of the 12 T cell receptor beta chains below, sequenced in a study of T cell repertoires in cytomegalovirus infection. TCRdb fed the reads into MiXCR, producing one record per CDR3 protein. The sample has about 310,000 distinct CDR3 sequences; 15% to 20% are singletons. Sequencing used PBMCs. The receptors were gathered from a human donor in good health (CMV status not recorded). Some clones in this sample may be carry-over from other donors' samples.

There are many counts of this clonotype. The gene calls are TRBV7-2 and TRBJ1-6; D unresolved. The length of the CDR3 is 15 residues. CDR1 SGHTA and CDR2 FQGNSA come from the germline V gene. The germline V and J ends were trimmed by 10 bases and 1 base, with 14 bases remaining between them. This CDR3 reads CATSPYTSYNSPLHF. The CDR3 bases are TGTGCCACTTCCCCGTATACGTCCTATAATTCACCCCTCCACTTT.

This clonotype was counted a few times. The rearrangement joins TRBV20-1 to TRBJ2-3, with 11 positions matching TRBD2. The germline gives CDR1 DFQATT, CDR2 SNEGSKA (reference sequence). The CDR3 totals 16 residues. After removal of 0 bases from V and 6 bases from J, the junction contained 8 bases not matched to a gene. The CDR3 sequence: CSARDILAGEPDTQYF. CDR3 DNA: TGCAGTGCTAGAGATATACTAGCGGGGGAGCCGGATACGCAGTATTTT.

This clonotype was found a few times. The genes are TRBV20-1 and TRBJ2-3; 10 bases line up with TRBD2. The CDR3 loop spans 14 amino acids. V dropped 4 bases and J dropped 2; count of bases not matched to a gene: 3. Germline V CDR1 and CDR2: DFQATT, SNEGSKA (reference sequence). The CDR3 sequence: CSATLAGDTDTQYF. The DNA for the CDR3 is TGCAGTGCTACGCTAGCGGGGGACACAGATACGCAGTATTTT.

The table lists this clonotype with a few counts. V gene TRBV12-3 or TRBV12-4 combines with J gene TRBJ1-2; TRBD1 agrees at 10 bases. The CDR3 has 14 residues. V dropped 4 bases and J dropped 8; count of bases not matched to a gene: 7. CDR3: CASSWGTGDRGYTF. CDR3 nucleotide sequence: TGTGCCAGCAGTTGGGGGACAGGGGATCGGGGCTACACCTTC.

The CDR3 DNA reads TGTGCCAGCAGCAGCCTGGCGGGGGGGCACGGGGAGCTGTTTTTT. It translates to CASSSLAGGHGELFF. The rearrangement joins TRBV2 to TRBJ2-2; TRBD2 matches 9 bases. From germline, CDR1 is SNHLY and CDR2 FYNNEI. Trimming removed 6 bases from V and 7 bases from J; junction bases left unmatched: 9. The CDR3 is made up of 15 amino acids. Filled out from reference TRBV2 and TRBJ2-2, the complete variable domain reads EPEVTQTPSHQVTQMGQEVILRCVPISNHLYFYWYRQILGQKVEFLVSFYNNEISEKSEIFDDQFSVERPDGSNFTLKIRSTKLEDSAMYFCASSSLAGGHGELFFGEGSRLTVL.

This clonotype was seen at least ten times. CDR3 nucleotide sequence: TGTGCCAGCAGCGCGACAGGGGGGTCCTACGAGCAGTACTTC. It is translated as CASSATGGSYEQYF. The chain joins TRBV7-2 to TRBJ2-7; 9 bases agree with TRBD1. CDR1 is SGHTA, CDR2 FQGNSA, per germline. V dropped 5 bases and J dropped 1; count of bases not matched to a gene: 3. The CDR3 loop spans 14 amino acids. Combining the CDR3 with reference TRBV7-2 and TRBJ2-7 gives the whole variable domain GAGVSQSPSNKVTEKGKDVELRCDPISGHTALYWYRQSLGQGLEFLIYFQGNSAPDKSGLPSDRFSAERTGGSVSTLTIQRTQQEDSAVYLCASSATGGSYEQYFGPGTRLTVT.

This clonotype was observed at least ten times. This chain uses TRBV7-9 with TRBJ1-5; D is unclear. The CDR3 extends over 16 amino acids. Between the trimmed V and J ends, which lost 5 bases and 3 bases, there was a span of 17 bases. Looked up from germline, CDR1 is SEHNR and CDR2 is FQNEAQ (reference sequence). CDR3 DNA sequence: TGTGCCAGCAGCCCCGAGGAAGGGAGATCCAATCAGCCCCAGCATTTT. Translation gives CASSPEEGRSNQPQHF. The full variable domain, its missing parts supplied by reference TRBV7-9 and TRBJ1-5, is DTGVSQNPRHKITKRGQNVTFRCDPISEHNRLYWYRQTLGQGPEFLTYFQNEAQLEKSRLLSDRFSAERPKGSFSTLEIQRTEQGDSAMYLCASSPEEGRSNQPQHFGDGTRLSIL.

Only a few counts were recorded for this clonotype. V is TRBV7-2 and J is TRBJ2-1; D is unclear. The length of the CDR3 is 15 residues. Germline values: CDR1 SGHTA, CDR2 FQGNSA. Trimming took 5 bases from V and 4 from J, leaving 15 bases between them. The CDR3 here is CASSPLGIGYNEQFF. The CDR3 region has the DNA TGTGCCAGCAGCCCCTTAGGGATCGGGTACAATGAGCAGTTCTTC.

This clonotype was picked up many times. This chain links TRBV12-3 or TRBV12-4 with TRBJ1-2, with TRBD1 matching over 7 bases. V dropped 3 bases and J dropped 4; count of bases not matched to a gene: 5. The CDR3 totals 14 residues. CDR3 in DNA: TGTGCCAGCAGTTTGGACAGGTCGTTCTATGGCTACACCTTC. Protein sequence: CASSLDRSFYGYTF.

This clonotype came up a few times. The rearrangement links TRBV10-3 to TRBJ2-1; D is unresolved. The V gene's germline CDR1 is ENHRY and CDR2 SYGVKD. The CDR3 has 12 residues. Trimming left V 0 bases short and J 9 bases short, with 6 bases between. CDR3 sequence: CAISESETEQFF. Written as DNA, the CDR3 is TGTGCCATCAGTGAGTCAGAGACTGAGCAGTTCTTC.

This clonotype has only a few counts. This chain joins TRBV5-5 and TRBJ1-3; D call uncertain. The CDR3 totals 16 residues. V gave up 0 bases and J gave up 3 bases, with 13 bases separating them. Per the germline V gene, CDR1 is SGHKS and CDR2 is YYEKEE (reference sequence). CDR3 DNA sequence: TGTGCCAGCAGCTTGGCGGTGCTGGGGATTGGAAACACCATATATTTT. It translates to CASSLAVLGIGNTIYF. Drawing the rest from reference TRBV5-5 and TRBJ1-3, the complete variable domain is DAGVTQSPTHLIKTRGQQVTLRCSPISGHKSVSWYQQVLGQGPQFIFQYYEKEERGRGNFPDRFSARQFPNYSSELNVNALLLGDSALYLCASSLAVLGIGNTIYFGEGSWLTVV.

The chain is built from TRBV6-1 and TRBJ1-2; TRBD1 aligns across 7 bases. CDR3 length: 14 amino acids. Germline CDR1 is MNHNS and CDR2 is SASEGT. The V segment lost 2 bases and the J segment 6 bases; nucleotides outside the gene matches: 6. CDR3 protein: CASSEQDRVDGYTF. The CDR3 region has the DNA TGTGCCAGCAGTGAACAAGACAGGGTGGATGGCTACACCTTC.